This TCR beta chain was identified during a study of blood T cells in healthy people across ages (dated by TCRdb to the mid-2010s). Describing the broader study: In model experiments, template switching captured roughly one uniquely barcoded TCR beta cDNA molecule for every two T cells. Age-related changes in TCR beta repertoire diversity were measured in the study by deep sequencing normalized with unique cDNA molecular identifiers. Four age groups were formed from the donors: young (average 16 years), middle-aged (approximately 41), aged (roughly 58) and long-lived (about 80). To avoid experimental bias, donors of different ages were randomly spread across the sequencing lanes. The study analyzed two additional independent replicas of 1 million unique cDNA reads from the same blood draw for two donors, one aged 18 to 30 and one aged 80 or older.

Receptor amplification or capture employed 5' RACE. TCRdb records Illumina HiSeq 2500 as the sequencer. A second PCR of about 7 to 12 cycles was performed with a sample-barcoded 5' primer and a J-beta primer mix. A template-switch 5' adaptor carrying 12 random nucleotides introduced a unique molecular identifier onto each TCR beta cDNA molecule. At least 2.5 million CDR3-containing paired-end reads were obtained from each sample. The Mint cDNA synthesis kit, primed by a TRBC-specific oligonucleotide, was used to synthesize first-strand cDNA from all RNA. All cDNA was treated with uracil-DNA glycosylase and then went through a first 18-cycle PCR with the universal primers M1SS and BC2_uni_R. From the authors' description of their analysis: Each sample was normalized by randomly selecting 1 million high-quality reads, each carrying a distinct molecular identifier. Instead of being binned into consensus sequences, reads that shared molecular identifiers were thrown out. MiTCR, with a Q25 quality threshold and the strictest error-elimination algorithm, was used for CDR3 identification, clonotype clustering and error correction. A nonparametric unseen species model using Euler transformation provided a lower-bound estimate of total TCR beta diversity. TCRdb reanalyzed the raw reads on its own, using fastp at Q25 for trimming and MiXCR for clone calling, and kept in-frame beta chains. Entries are consolidated by CDR3 protein sequence, retaining the most common genes and DNA. The V and J calls and clone size come from TCRdb's table, not from the authors' own analysis. Recorded for this sample are around 900,000 distinct CDR3 sequences; around 26% of them occurred a single time. The ten largest clones capture 17% of the sample.

This clonotype was counted a few times. The clone's antigen remains unknown. This may be a read error, as it is one base from a much larger clone. The germline V gene (reference sequence) yields DFQATT for CDR1 and SNEGSKA for CDR2. Relative to germline, V is 0 bases shorter and J is 7 bases shorter, with 16 bases between their ends. The CDR3 numbers 14 residues from cysteine through phenylalanine. Here the CDR3 DNA is all that survives: 42 bases in frame from base 1. Results the study describes overall, beyond this receptor: As age increased, observed TCR beta diversity per million T cells dropped in a roughly linear way, and a significant reduction was already evident by age 40. The CMV infection status of donors was not known, potentially confounding age-related changes in expanded clonotypes. There was a strong correlation between observed TCR beta diversity and the percentage of naive T cells measured by flow cytometry. Compared with the aged group, more naive CD4+ T cells, fewer expanded clones and increased TCR diversity were shown by the long-lived group, suggesting age selection. Estimates of total diversity from one million sequenced T cells were regarded as lower bounds and underestimates. Conclusive comparison of naive and antigen-experienced compartments was prevented by the profiling of bulk unsorted PBMCs.

Donors were approximately 42 systemically healthy Caucasian individuals from Russia aged roughly 6 to 100 years. Each donor gave about 9.8 milliliters of peripheral blood, drawn into EDTA-treated Vacutainer tubes. Ficoll-Paque density-gradient centrifugation was used to isolate PBMCs, with at least 6.5 million per sample. Total RNA was extracted from PBMCs with Trizol reagent, with at least 5 micrograms obtained per sample. For every donor, flow cytometry on a PBMC aliquot measured the percentage of naive CD45RAhigh/CD27high T cells. The origin of this receptor is a woman of 80 years or more in good health. The sample comprised blood. This sequence uses TRBV20-1 and TRBJ2-7; the best D guess is TRBD1, with 7 bases matching. CDR3 protein: CSAREWQGGWEQYF. The base sequence is TGCAGTGCTAGAGAGTGGCAGGGGGGTTGGGAGCAGTACTTC.